This T cell receptor (beta chain) was recorded in a study of blood T cell repertoires in COVID-19. From germline, CDR1 is SGHTA and CDR2 FQGNSA. The CDR3 is 15 residues long. The ends lost 6 bases at V and 7 bases at J; junction bases unmatched: 13. As processed by the authors: Reference gene primer amplification yielded estimated nucleated cell counts. Libraries were prepared by immunoSEQ multiplex PCR; TCRdb keeps only in-frame clonotypes and omits some of them. The V and J calls and clone size come from that table; D and trimming were worked out from the DNA. Counted here are 300,000 or so clones, more than 85% occurring once; the ten biggest clones make up roughly 1%. Participant-given clinical history determined each cohort assignment. Donors of Cohort 3 who recovered were those that had two negative PCRs, clearance, or symptom resolution.

The V gene is TRBV7-2, the J gene TRBJ2-7, with 9 bases identical to TRBD1. The sequence came from a woman between 25 and 40 years old who had recovered from COVID-19. The sample was PBMCs or T cells enriched from blood (not recorded which). CDR3 region: CASRSSPGQGIEQYF. DNA of the CDR3: TGTGCCAGCAGGAGCTCACCGGGACAGGGTATAGAGCAGTACTTC.